This record looks at one TCR beta chain sequence and its context. The source of the sample is a study of control samples from healthy donors and cancer patients. The protocol was immunoSEQ multiplex PCR, while the TCRdb copy is restricted to in-frame clones and leaves out a portion. This repertoire shows over 100,000 clones, approximately 92% found once; its top ten account for approximately 2%. The clonotype comes from a woman in her fifties or sixties in good health. Sequencing was carried out using blood.

The CDR3 region has the DNA TGTGCCAGCAGAGAGAGACAGAGGAACACTGAAGCTTTCTTT. Encoded protein: CASRERQRNTEAFF. The chain uses TRBV6-5 and TRBJ1-1; D possibly corresponds to TRBD1 (5 bases). Germline V gives CDR1 MNHEY, CDR2 SVGAGI. The CDR3 is made up of 14 amino acids. Deletions cut 6 bases from V and 1 base from J, with 12 bases between.